A single sample is the source of the 30 T cell receptor beta chains below, sequenced in a study of response to subunit inactivated influenza vaccine (dated by TCRdb to 2016 to 2019). Library creation used RT-PCR. The listed sequencing device is Illumina HiSeq 2500. Using fastp trimming at Q25 and MiXCR clonotype assembly, TCRdb reanalyzed the public sequencing data and kept in-frame beta chains. Every distinct CDR3 protein forms one entry, paired with its most common genes and DNA. The sample contains about 500,000 distinct CDR3 sequences, under 8.5% of them found a single time. Clones ranked in the top ten supply 13% of the sample. The specimen was PBMCs from blood, collected 23 to 25 months after vaccination. These receptors were collected from a man in his fifties or sixties who received an inactivated influenza vaccine. Donor details come from another sample of the same person, matched by shared clones.

There are a few counts of this clonotype. This rearrangement joins TRBV9 to TRBJ1-1; no reliable D call. Trimming removed 0 bases from V and 1 base from J, with 7 bases in between. Looked up from germline, CDR1 is SGDLS and CDR2 is YYNGEE. The CDR3 loop spans 14 amino acids. In nucleotides, the CDR3 is TGTGCCAGCAGCGTAGGTCTGAGGAACACTGAAGCTTTCTTT. This codes for CASSVGLRNTEAFF.

This chain uses TRBV6-5 with TRBJ1-5; D remains ambiguous. V was pared by 0 bases and J by 4 bases, with 10 bases between. Germline values: CDR1 MNHEY, CDR2 SVGAGI. The CDR3 is made up of 15 amino acids. The DNA for the CDR3 is TGTGCCAGCAGTTACTCTGGGCAGAGAAATCAGCCCCAGCATTTT. It translates to CASSYSGQRNQPQHF.

This clonotype occurred a few times. The chain is built from TRBV6-1 and TRBJ1-5; the D gene is possibly TRBD1 (6 bases). V was cut by 4 bases and J by 7 bases, with 17 bases left in between. Germline CDR1 MNHNS, CDR2 SASEGT. CDR3 size: 15 residues. CDR3 residues: CASSVLWVGGQPQHF. The CDR3 region has the DNA TGTGCCAGCAGTGTGCTGTGGGTAGGGGGACAGCCCCAGCATTTT.

The sample holds many counts of this clonotype. The V and J genes are TRBV20-1 and TRBJ2-5; unclear D gene. V shed 3 bases and J shed 3 bases, with 8 bases lying between them. The CDR3 covers 12 residues. Germline V gene data show CDR1 as DFQATT and CDR2 as SNEGSKA (reference sequence). In DNA, the CDR3 is TGCAGTGCTAGGGTGGGCGAAGAGACCCAGTACTTC. This sequence encodes CSARVGEETQYF.

The chain couples TRBV7-9 to TRBJ2-5, with 7 bases fitting TRBD1. This CDR3 has 17 residues. The junction had 14 bases not matched to a gene; V was cut back by 5 bases and J by 2 bases. Germline loops: CDR1 SEHNR, CDR2 FQNEAQ (reference sequence). The CDR3: CASSPQIGDRGQETQYF. Written as DNA, the CDR3 is TGTGCCAGCAGCCCCCAAATCGGGGACAGAGGACAAGAGACCCAGTACTTC.

This clonotype has just a few counts. CDR3 sequence reads: CAISERRAEETQYF. Here the CDR3 DNA reads TGTGCCATCAGTGAGAGGCGGGCAGAAGAGACCCAGTACTTC. The chain links TRBV10-3 to TRBJ2-5, with TRBD2 as a possible D gene (5 bases). The CDR3 is 14 amino acids. Germline CDR1 is ENHRY and CDR2 is SYGVKD. V was shortened by 2 bases and J by 3 bases, with 10 bases between the two germline ends.

A single count supports this clonotype. This could be a read error, since a much larger clone is one nucleotide away. This rearrangement joins TRBV5-1 to TRBJ2-1, with 7 nucleotides matching TRBD2. The CDR3 totals 15 residues. Trimming at V came to 5 bases and at J to 7 bases, leaving 12 bases not matched to a gene. Germline V CDR1 and CDR2: SGHRS, YFSETQ. The CDR3 reads CASSPQAGWPNEQFF. DNA of the CDR3: TGCGCCAGCAGTCCTCAAGCGGGATGGCCGAATGAGCAGTTCTTC.

At least ten counts were recorded for this clonotype. CDR3 in DNA: TGTGCCAGCAGCCAACGAGGGCAGGGCTACACCTTC. Encoded protein: CASSQRGQGYTF. The chain uses TRBV3-1 and TRBJ1-2; D ambiguous. The CDR3 totals 12 residues. The germline gives CDR1 LGHDT, CDR2 YNNKEL (reference sequence). Trimming shortened V by 2 bases and J by 8 bases, and 9 bases separated the two germline ends.

The sample holds many counts of this clonotype. The V call is TRBV29-1, the J call TRBJ2-7; a weak D match, TRBD1 (6 bases). CDR3 length: 12 amino acids. Germline V gives CDR1 SQVTM, CDR2 ANQGSEA. With 7 bases removed from V and 2 bases from J, the gap between germline ends came to 12 bases. CDR3 sequence reads: CSAQGFTYEQYF. CDR3 DNA: TGCAGCGCTCAGGGGTTTACCTACGAGCAGTACTTC.

This clonotype occurred a few times. This chain links TRBV7-6 with TRBJ2-1; TRBD2 matches at 13 bases. V shed 1 base, J shed 9 bases, and the junction held 9 bases outside the gene matches. In germline, CDR1 is SGHVS, CDR2 FNYEAQ. This CDR3 contains 17 residues. The CDR3 sequence is CASSLEAGTSGKSEQFF. CDR3 sequence (DNA): TGTGCCAGCAGCTTAGAGGCCGGGACTAGCGGGAAGTCTGAGCAGTTCTTC.

V is TRBV7-2 and J is TRBJ2-5; D not resolved. Trimming took off 0 bases at V and 3 bases at J, with 14 bases between the two ends. The CDR3 consists of 16 residues. CDR1 is SGHTA and CDR2 is FQGNSA in the germline V gene. The CDR3 loop reads CASSLAVFGQKETQYF. The CDR3 bases are TGTGCCAGCAGCTTAGCGGTATTCGGCCAGAAAGAGACCCAGTACTTC.

This clonotype was counted a few times. The V call is TRBV10-3, the J call TRBJ2-4; 11 nucleotides align to TRBD1. J was trimmed by 5 bases and V by 4 bases; bases with no gene match: 1. The CDR3 runs 14 residues. Germline-derived CDR1 and CDR2 are ENHRY and SYGVKD. The DNA of the CDR3 is TGTGCCATCAGTGGGGGACAGGGGGAAAACATTCAGTACTTC. Translated: CAISGGQGENIQYF.

This clonotype was detected only a few times. CDR3 bases: TGTGCCAGCAGCCCCAACGGGGCCAACGTCCTGACTTTC. It encodes CASSPNGANVLTF. This rearrangement joins TRBV13 to TRBJ2-6; D remains unclear. Between the trimmed V and J ends, which lost 5 bases and 4 bases, there was a span of 6 bases. The germline CDR1 and CDR2 sequences are PRHDT and FYEKMQ (reference sequence). The CDR3 extends over 13 amino acids.

This clonotype was seen a few times. V gene TRBV29-1 combines with J gene TRBJ1-2, with a possible D match to TRBD1 (5 bases). The CDR3 is made up of 11 amino acids. The V end lost 6 bases, the J end lost 5 bases, and 10 bases lay between the germline ends. The germline gives CDR1 SQVTM, CDR2 ANQGSEA. The CDR3 nucleotides read TGCAGCGTCCTACAGGCTTATGGCTACACCTTC. It codes for CSVLQAYGYTF.

The gene calls are TRBV7-2 and TRBJ1-1, with D unclear. Germline CDR1 SGHTA, CDR2 FQGNSA. The CDR3 extends over 13 amino acids. V shed 6 bases and J shed 9 bases, with 17 bases lying between them. CDR3 region: CASSQEVRHKAFF. The CDR3, as DNA: TGTGCCAGCAGTCAAGAGGTTCGACATAAAGCTTTCTTT. Filled out from reference TRBV7-2 and TRBJ1-1, the complete variable domain reads GAGVSQSPSNKVTEKGKDVELRCDPISGHTALYWYRQSLGQGLEFLIYFQGNSAPDKSGLPSDRFSAERTGGSVSTLTIQRTQQEDSAVYLCASSQEVRHKAFFGQGTRLTVV.

This clonotype was counted at least ten times. The chain joins TRBV4-2 to TRBJ2-7; TRBD2 matches 7 bases. The CDR3 totals 14 residues. The V and J ends lost 3 bases and 2 bases, in that order; junction bases with no gene match: 4. Per germline, CDR1 LGHNA and CDR2 YNFKEQ. The CDR3 coding sequence is TGTGCCAGCAGCCATAGCGGGTCCGCCTACGAGCAGTACTTC. Translation gives CASSHSGSAYEQYF.

This clonotype was counted between two and nine times. The chain joins TRBV20-1 to TRBJ2-1, with 8 bases fitting TRBD2. The CDR3 loop spans 15 amino acids. CDR1 and CDR2 (germline): DFQATT, SNEGSKA (reference sequence). Trimming took 3 bases from V and 5 from J; bases not matched to a gene: 9. The CDR3 sequence: CSASHRLAYNNEQFF. CDR3 nucleotides: TGCAGTGCTAGCCACCGACTAGCGTATAACAATGAGCAGTTCTTC.

This clonotype was recorded many times. This chain connects TRBV7-9 to TRBJ2-1, with 11 bases lining up with TRBD2. The CDR3 length is 15 residues. With 5 bases clipped from V and 3 bases from J, the junction kept 3 bases outside the gene matches. The germline V gene encodes CDR1 SEHNR and CDR2 FQNEAQ (reference sequence). CDR3 sequence: CASSPSGGRYNEQFF. In DNA form, the CDR3 reads TGTGCCAGCAGCCCTAGCGGGGGGCGCTACAATGAGCAGTTCTTC.

This clonotype appeared a few times. This chain joins TRBV19 and TRBJ2-3; 9 nucleotides line up with TRBD2. Per germline, CDR1 LNHDA and CDR2 SQIVND (reference sequence). Trimming took 9 bases from V and 3 from J; bases not matched to a gene: 4. The CDR3 consists of 13 residues. The CDR3 DNA reads TGTGCCAGCGCGGGACTAGCTACAGATACGCAGTATTTT. Translating it yields CASAGLATDTQYF.

This clonotype appeared many times. CDR3 sequence reads: CSARVSGGRQPQHF. The CDR3 DNA sequence: TGCAGTGCTAGAGTTTCCGGGGGCCGTCAGCCCCAGCATTTT. This chain joins TRBV20-1 and TRBJ1-5; perhaps TRBD1 as D (6 bases). The CDR3 covers 14 residues. Germline-derived CDR1 and CDR2 are DFQATT and SNEGSKA (reference sequence). V lost 1 base, J lost 6 bases, and 13 bases lay in between.

CDR3 nucleotides: TGTGCCAGCAGCAAAGTCCCAGACTATAGCAATCAGCCCCAGCATTTT. Amino acids: CASSKVPDYSNQPQHF. This rearrangement joins TRBV21-1 to TRBJ1-5. TRBV21-1 constitutes a pseudogene. The CDR3 contains 16 residues.

The rearrangement links TRBV9 to TRBJ1-4; TRBD1 agrees at 8 bases. V lost 0 bases and J lost 11; bases outside the gene matches: 12. CDR1 is SGDLS and CDR2 is YYNGEE in the germline V gene. This CDR3 has 16 amino acids. The CDR3 region has the DNA TGTGCCAGCAGCGTAGGAATCGACAGGGGCCGTGGGAAACTGTTTTTT. It codes for CASSVGIDRGRGKLFF. Looking up the rest from reference TRBV9 and TRBJ1-4 gives the full variable domain: DSGVTQTPKHLITATGQRVTLRCSPRSGDLSVYWYQQSLDQGLQFLIQYYNGEERAKGNILERFSAQQFPDLHSELNLSSLELGDSALYFCASSVGIDRGRGKLFFGSGTQLSVL.

The genes are TRBV29-1 and TRBJ2-5; D remains ambiguous. Trimming removed 7 bases at V and 2 bases at J, with 14 bases between. In germline, CDR1 is SQVTM, CDR2 ANQGSEA. This CDR3 region has 13 residues. The DNA of the CDR3 is TGCAGCGCTCGGCTTACCACTCAAGAGACCCAGTACTTC. It translates to CSARLTTQETQYF.

The chain carries TRBV30 and TRBJ1-5; D call uncertain. The CDR3 contains 15 residues. Germline loops: CDR1 GTSNPN, CDR2 SVGIG (reference sequence). V gave up 5 bases and J gave up 0 bases, with 14 bases separating them. CDR3 residues: CAWGSQGYSNQPQHF. In nucleotides, the CDR3 is TGTGCCTGGGGATCTCAAGGGTATAGCAATCAGCCCCAGCATTTT. Supplemented by reference TRBV30 and TRBJ1-5, the full variable domain reads SQTIHQWPATLVQPVGSPLSLECTVEGTSNPNLYWYRQAAGRGLQLLFYSVGIGQISSEVPQNLSASRPQDRQFILSSKKLLLSDSGFYLCAWGSQGYSNQPQHFGDGTRLSIL.

There are a few counts of this clonotype. This rearrangement joins TRBV6-5 to TRBJ2-2, with unresolved D. The CDR3 runs to 13 residues. V lost 4 bases to trimming and J lost 6 bases, with 9 bases between them. The germline V gene has CDR1 MNHEY and CDR2 SVGAGI. CDR3 nucleotides: TGTGCCAGCAGTTTGGCCTACTCCGGGGAGCTGTTTTTT. This codes for CASSLAYSGELFF.

In this sample, this clonotype turned up many times. The V call is TRBV6-6, the J call TRBJ2-1, with D tentatively TRBD1 (5 bases). V shed 5 bases and J shed 4 bases, with 9 bases lying between them. From germline, CDR1 is MNHNY and CDR2 SVGAGI (reference sequence). CDR3 size: 13 residues. CDR3 loop: CASSNTGYNEQFF. As DNA, the CDR3 is TGTGCCAGCAGTAATACAGGTTACAATGAGCAGTTCTTC.

This clonotype has at least ten counts. J is TRBJ1-1 and V is TRBV25-1, with D uncertain. The CDR3 totals 16 residues. V gave up 4 bases and J gave up 0 bases, with 15 bases separating them. The germline V gene encodes CDR1 MGHDK and CDR2 SYGVNS. In nucleotides, the CDR3 is TGTGCCAGCAGTGTATTGAGGGTAGTTTTGAACACTGAAGCTTTCTTT. It is translated as CASSVLRVVLNTEAFF.

In its sample, this clonotype was seen many times. The V call is TRBV4-1, the J call TRBJ1-3, with 7 bases matching TRBD1. Germline V lookup: CDR1 MGHRA, CDR2 YSYEKL. There are 14 residues in the CDR3. The J segment lost 1 base and the V segment lost 4 bases, leaving 1 base of the junction unmatched. The chain's CDR3 is CASSRQGSGNTIYF. The DNA for the CDR3 is TGCGCCAGCAGCCGACAGGGATCTGGAAACACCATATATTTT.

The chain uses TRBV7-9 and TRBJ2-7; possibly TRBD2 for D (5 bases). CDR1 and CDR2 from the germline V gene are SEHNR and FQNEAQ (reference sequence). The CDR3 contains 16 residues. V was pared by 2 bases and J by 3 bases, with 17 bases between. CDR3 bases: TGTGCCAGCAGCTTATCAATACTAGGACGGGACTACGAGCAGTACTTC. It yields the protein CASSLSILGRDYEQYF.

This clonotype has a count of ten or more. Compared with germline, one end of the junction differs, possibly owing to a read error. The chain joins TRBV12-3 or TRBV12-4 to TRBJ2-3; D unclear. This CDR3 spans 12 amino acids. The CDR3 coding sequence is TGCGCCAGCAGCTTGGCCACAGATACGCAGTATTTT. Protein sequence: CASSLATDTQYF.